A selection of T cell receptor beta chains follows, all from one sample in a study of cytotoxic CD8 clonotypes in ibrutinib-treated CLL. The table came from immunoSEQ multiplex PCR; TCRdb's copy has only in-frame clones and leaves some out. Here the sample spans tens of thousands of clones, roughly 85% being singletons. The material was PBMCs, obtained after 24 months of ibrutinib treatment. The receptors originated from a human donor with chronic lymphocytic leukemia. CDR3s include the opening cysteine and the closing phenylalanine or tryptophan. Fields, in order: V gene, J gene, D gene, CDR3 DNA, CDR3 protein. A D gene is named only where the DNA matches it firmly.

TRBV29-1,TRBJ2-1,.,TGCAGCGTTGTTCCAGTGGGGATGTATGGAGCCTACAATGAGCAGTTCTTC,CSVVPVGMYGAYNEQFF
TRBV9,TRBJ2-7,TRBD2,TGTGCCAGCAGCGTAGGGGCTAGCGGCTACGAGCAGTACTTC,CASSVGASGYEQYF
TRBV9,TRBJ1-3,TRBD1,TGTGCCAGCAGCCTACAGGGGGACCGAATCTCTGGAAACACCATATATTTT,CASSLQGDRISGNTIYF
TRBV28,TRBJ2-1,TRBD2,TGTGCCATCCTAAAGACTAGCGGGAGGGCCAATGAGCAGTTCTTC,CAILKTSGRANEQFF
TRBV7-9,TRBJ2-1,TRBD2,TGTGCCAGCAGCTCCAGACTTTCACTAGCGGGAGAAAGGGATGAGCAGTTCTTC,CASSSRLSLAGERDEQFF
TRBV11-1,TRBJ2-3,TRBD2,TGTGCCAGCAGCTTTTGGCTAGCGGGAGGGCCGTCTGATACGCAGTATTTT,CASSFWLAGGPSDTQYF
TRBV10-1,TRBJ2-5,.,TGCGCCAGCACTCGACCGGGGGAGCGATGGGAGACCCAGTACTTC,CASTRPGERWETQYF
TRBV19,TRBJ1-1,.,TGTGCCAGTAGTATCTCCCCGGGGACTTTGAACACTGAAGCTTTCTTT,CASSISPGTLNTEAFF
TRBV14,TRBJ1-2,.,TGTGCCAGCAGCCGAGGGACAAACTATGGCTACACCTTC,CASSRGTNYGYTF
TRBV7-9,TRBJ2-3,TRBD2,TGTGCCAGCAGCTCTAGCGGGAGCACAGATACGCAGTATTTT,CASSSSGSTDTQYF
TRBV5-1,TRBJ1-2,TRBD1,TGCGCCAGCAGCACCGAACAGGGGGCGGCCTATGGCTACACCTTC,CASSTEQGAAYGYTF